Listed below are T cell receptor beta chains from one sample, sequenced in a study of beta chain features in type 1 diabetes. The assay was immunoSEQ multiplex PCR, and TCRdb's table has in-frame clones only and misses some. Of fewer than 650,000 clones detected, 15% to 18% appear once; the ten largest clones hold 0.07% to 0.095%. Sequenced input: naive CD4+ T cells from blood. These TCRs come from a man aged 18 to 35 in good health. Each CDR3 is given with its conserved first and last residue. D genes are given only for firm matches. Part of the rows lack a size; the others show once, few, many or a class for expanded clones.

NA,TRBV18,many,TRBJ2-3,CASSPRVGDTQYF,TGTGCCAGCTCACCTCGAGTAGGTGATACGCAGTATTTT
NA,TRBV28,NA,TRBJ1-5,CASSPGTLSGQPQHF,TGTGCCAGCAGCCCAGGGACACTCTCTGGGCAGCCCCAGCATTTT
NA,TRBV7-9,few,TRBJ2-7,CASNPGGGGYEQYF,TGTGCCAGCAACCCGGGAGGGGGCGGGTACGAGCAGTACTTC
NA,TRBV6-5,NA,TRBJ1-2,CASSPRGEGYGYTF,TGTGCCAGCAGCCCCCGGGGGGAGGGCTATGGCTACACCTTC
NA,TRBV11-2,few,TRBJ1-2,CASSLSAGYTF,TGTGCCAGCAGCTTAAGTGCGGGCTACACCTTC
NA,TRBV5-4,NA,TRBJ2-1,CASSSTPSSYNEQFF,TGTGCCAGCAGCAGCACGCCGAGCTCCTACAATGAGCAGTTCTTC
NA,TRBV30,NA,TRBJ1-2,CAWTGRELYGYTF,TGTGCCTGGACGGGACGGGAACTATATGGCTACACCTTC
TRBD2,TRBV5-1,few,TRBJ2-3,CASSLAGTSPLDTQYF,TGCGCCAGCAGCTTGGCCGGGACTAGCCCCTTGGATACGCAGTATTTT
NA,TRBV5-1,NA,TRBJ2-2,CASSAATGTGELFF,TGCGCCAGCAGCGCTGCTACAGGGACCGGGGAGCTGTTTTTT
TRBD2,TRBV10-3,few,TRBJ2-1,CAIRDAGLAGKNEQFF,TGTGCCATCAGGGACGCGGGACTAGCGGGGAAGAATGAGCAGTTCTTC
TRBD1,TRBV11-3,NA,TRBJ2-1,CASSSNGKGAAEQFF,TGTGCCAGCAGCTCGAACGGGAAGGGGGCCGCGGAGCAGTTCTTC
NA,TRBV4-2,NA,TRBJ2-1,CASSQVTSSPSNEQFF,TGTGCCAGCAGCCAAGTTACATCGAGTCCCTCGAATGAGCAGTTCTTC
NA,TRBV18,NA,TRBJ1-1,CASSRRTDEAFF,TGTGCCAGCTCACGCCGGACGGATGAAGCTTTCTTT
NA,TRBV28,NA,TRBJ2-5,CASSLSGRARQETQYF,TGTGCCAGCAGTTTATCGGGCAGAGCCCGCCAAGAGACCCAGTACTTC
TRBD2,TRBV9,few,TRBJ2-5,CASSVRRGGRETQYF,TGTGCCAGCAGCGTACGGCGGGGGGGCCGAGAGACCCAGTACTTC
TRBD2,TRBV5-4,NA,TRBJ2-1,CASSLKTSGKDNEQFF,TGTGCCAGCAGCTTGAAGACTAGCGGGAAGGACAATGAGCAGTTCTTC
TRBD1,TRBV5-1,NA,TRBJ2-2,CASSFYDRDTGELFF,TGCGCCAGCAGCTTCTACGACAGGGACACCGGGGAGCTGTTTTTT
TRBD2,TRBV9,few,TRBJ2-3,CASSVEPVLVAGVDTQYF,TGTGCCAGCAGCGTAGAACCCGTTTTGGTAGCGGGGGTGGATACGCAGTATTTT
NA,TRBV11-2,few,TRBJ1-5,CASSPSYNQPQHF,TGTGCCAGCAGCCCATCTTATAATCAGCCCCAGCATTTT
NA,TRBV9,few,TRBJ2-2,CASAAGGTGELFF,TGTGCCAGCGCCGCGGGCGGGACCGGGGAGCTGTTTTTT
NA,TRBV15,NA,TRBJ1-5,CATSPGGGGQPQHF,TGTGCCACCAGCCCCGGGGGCGGTGGTCAGCCCCAGCATTTT
NA,TRBV7-7,few,TRBJ2-5,CASSLGALQETQYF,TGTGCTAGCAGCTTAGGGGCCCTCCAAGAGACCCAGTACTTC
TRBD1,TRBV7-9,NA,TRBJ1-2,CASSLDRGLIYGYTF,TGTGCCAGCAGCTTAGACAGGGGGCTTATCTATGGCTACACCTTC
NA,TRBV7-9,few,TRBJ1-2,CASSFGAESYGYTF,TGTGCCAGCAGCTTTGGGGCGGAGTCCTATGGCTACACCTTC
TRBD2,TRBV10-3,NA,TRBJ2-1,CAISAGGVGYNEQFF,TGTGCCATCAGCGCCGGGGGGGTAGGCTACAATGAGCAGTTCTTC
TRBD2,TRBV30,NA,TRBJ2-1,CAWSGRGGYNEQFF,TGTGCCTGGAGTGGTCGCGGGGGGTACAATGAGCAGTTCTTC
NA,TRBV28,NA,TRBJ1-6,CASSLGSTLYNSPLHF,TGTGCCAGCAGTTTGGGCAGTACTCTATATAATTCACCCCTCCACTTT
NA,TRBV5-4,few,TRBJ2-3,CASSLAQDTQYF,TGTGCCAGCAGCTTGGCGCAGGATACGCAGTATTTT
TRBD2,TRBV4-2,NA,TRBJ2-7,CASSQSLAGGPYEQYF,TGTGCCAGCAGCCAAAGCCTAGCGGGGGGACCCTACGAGCAGTACTTC
NA,TRBV18,NA,TRBJ2-7,CASSPQGSAYEQYF,TGTGCCAGCTCTCCCCAGGGTTCAGCCTACGAGCAGTACTTC
TRBD2,TRBV9,NA,TRBJ2-1,CASSVGGGGRGDEQFF,TGTGCCAGCAGCGTAGGTGGCGGGGGGCGCGGGGATGAGCAGTTCTTC
TRBD1,TRBV7-2,few,TRBJ2-7,CASSPGPGQGREQYF,TGTGCCAGCAGCCCGGGGCCGGGACAGGGCAGGGAGCAGTACTTC
NA,TRBV5-4,NA,TRBJ2-2,CASSLEWEQVVTGELFF,TGTGCCAGCAGCTTGGAGTGGGAGCAGGTGGTTACCGGGGAGCTGTTTTTT
NA,TRBV5-4,NA,TRBJ2-3,CASSPPLATTDTQYF,TGTGCCAGCAGCCCACCTCTAGCAACCACAGATACGCAGTATTTT
NA,TRBV11-1,few,TRBJ1-2,CASSLAPSGGYTF,TGTGCCAGCAGCTTAGCCCCATCGGGTGGCTACACCTTC
TRBD2,TRBV5-6,few,TRBJ2-1,CASSLLAGEIYNEQFF,TGTGCCAGCAGCTTGCTAGCGGGGGAGATCTACAATGAGCAGTTCTTC
NA,TRBV27,NA,TRBJ1-2,CASSSGALGYGYTF,TGTGCCAGCAGTTCAGGGGCACTGGGCTATGGCTACACCTTC
NA,TRBV4-3,few,TRBJ1-1,CASSQVGRGNTEAFF,TGCGCCAGCAGCCAAGTGGGCCGAGGGAACACTGAAGCTTTCTTT
NA,TRBV5-4,few,TRBJ2-3,CASSPGGSASTDTQYF,TGTGCCAGCAGCCCCGGGGGTAGCGCTAGCACAGATACGCAGTATTTT
NA,TRBV5-1,NA,TRBJ2-3,CASSSDGSTDTQYF,TGCGCCAGCAGCTCGGACGGAAGCACAGATACGCAGTATTTT
TRBD2,TRBV11-2,NA,TRBJ2-4,CASSFLAGGTRNIQYF,TGTGCCAGCAGCTTCCTAGCGGGGGGCACCAGAAACATTCAGTACTTC
NA,TRBV28,NA,TRBJ1-1,CASRPLTPEAFF,TGTGCCAGCAGACCCTTGACTCCTGAAGCTTTCTTT
NA,TRBV28,NA,TRBJ2-6,CASSFGGRSGANVLTF,TGTGCCAGCAGTTTTGGGGGGAGATCTGGGGCCAACGTCCTGACTTTC
TRBD1,TRBV27,few,TRBJ2-2,CASSSITGQGAGTGELFF,TGTGCCAGCAGTTCTATCACCGGACAGGGGGCTGGCACCGGGGAGCTGTTTTTT
TRBD1,TRBV7-9,NA,TRBJ2-7,CASSLVSLRTGSRRYEQYF,TGTGCCAGCAGCTTAGTATCGCTCCGGACAGGGAGTCGACGTTACGAGCAGTACTTC
TRBD2,TRBV27,NA,TRBJ2-1,CASSLLAGANEQFF,TGTGCCAGCAGTTTACTAGCGGGAGCCAATGAGCAGTTCTTC
TRBD1,TRBV27,NA,TRBJ2-1,CASSRLQGQRSYNEQFF,TGTGCCAGCAGCCGCTTACAGGGGCAACGATCCTACAATGAGCAGTTCTTC
TRBD1,TRBV2,few,TRBJ2-1,CASSGDSNNEQFF,TGTGCCAGCAGTGGGGACAGCAACAATGAGCAGTTCTTC
NA,TRBV18,NA,TRBJ1-2,CASSPGRTGGYTF,TGTGCCAGCTCACCGGGTAGGACGGGTGGCTACACCTTC
TRBD2,TRBV19,few,TRBJ2-1,CASSIEDLAGRSYNEQFF,TGTGCCAGTAGTATAGAGGACCTAGCGGGGAGGTCCTACAATGAGCAGTTCTTC
NA,TRBV11-3,few,TRBJ2-2,CASSSIAGFGGTGELFF,TGTGCCAGCAGCTCTATAGCAGGGTTTGGAGGAACCGGGGAGCTGTTTTTT
NA,TRBV6-1,few,TRBJ2-5,CASIIAETQYF,TGTGCCAGCATCATAGCAGAGACCCAGTACTTC
NA,TRBV14,few,TRBJ2-1,CASSQEKGTFSYNEQFF,TGTGCCAGCAGCCAAGAAAAGGGGACCTTCTCCTACAATGAGCAGTTCTTC
NA,TRBV28,NA,TRBJ1-2,CASSLWTGGYTF,TGTGCCAGCAGTTTATGGACTGGAGGCTACACCTTC
TRBD1,TRBV30,few,TRBJ2-7,CAWSVPLALGTGVSYEQYF,TGTGCCTGGAGTGTACCCCTGGCCCTTGGGACAGGGGTTTCCTACGAGCAGTACTTC
TRBD2,TRBV4-2,few,TRBJ2-5,CASSQSMPGLQYF,TGTGCCAGCAGCCAATCTATGCCGGGACTACAGTACTTC
NA,TRBV7-9,NA,TRBJ1-4,CASSLAMGMNEKLFF,TGTGCCAGCAGCTTAGCGATGGGTATGAATGAAAAACTGTTTTTT
TRBD1,TRBV2,few,TRBJ1-1,CASGKQGGVEAFF,TGTGCCAGCGGGAAGCAGGGGGGTGTTGAAGCTTTCTTT
NA,TRBV18,NA,TRBJ1-1,CASSQGVGGRTEAFF,TGTGCCAGCTCACAAGGAGTAGGGGGAAGAACTGAAGCTTTCTTT